Sequencing of this T cell receptor (beta chain) was carried out in a study of blood T cell repertoires in COVID-19 (dated by TCRdb to 2018 to 2021). In the study overall: Samples from collaborators originated in the United States, Italy and Spain and spanned both the acute and convalescent phases of COVID-19. The prospective study material was composed of cDNA or gDNA derived from T cells, B-cell-depleted T cells, or PBMCs. Subjects who had been exposed to COVID-19, were actively infected with it, or had recovered from it provided the deeply sampled blood TCRbeta repertoires that made up the dataset. A freely available public database, intended as a resource for researchers studying the immune response to SARS-CoV-2, is where the repertoires were released. Samples came from the ongoing ImmuneRACE study (first 160 participants) plus 1,254 subjects from 6 global collaborators. Sample metadata almost always included a de-identified subject ID, COVID-19 status, age in years and sex. Where available, HLA class I and class II types were obtained from metadata supplied by the sample provider rather than from assay-based typing. Points the paper makes about the study in general: The quantity of clinical and demographic metadata differed by source and by participant and was supplied without curation.

A word on this clone: The antigen this receptor binds is unknown. No qualities accompany the bases; no much larger clone lies one base away.

TCRbeta CDR3 regions were amplified from genomic DNA by means of the immunoSEQ Assay, a bias-controlled multiplex PCR. The study's processing was this. The number of nucleated cells in each sample was estimated by amplification of reference gene primers within the assay. To quantify the absolute abundance of each unique TCRbeta CDR3 rearrangement, sequence reads were collapsed and filtered. Productive Simpson clonality was computed per sample as the square root of Simpson's diversity index over productive rearrangements. In TCRdb, the immuneACCESS table is reduced to in-frame sequences with V and J assigned. These tables do not hold every clone; where another copy was compared, an unresolved V gene accounts for under half, and the others remain unexplained. The DNA was the basis for D and trimming; V, J and clone size are from that table. Within this sample are hundreds of thousands of clones, with around 84% of them counted one time only. Jointly, the top ten make up under 2% of the sample.

The germline V gene (reference sequence) provides CDR1 PRHDT and CDR2 FYEKMQ. Cut back by 4 bases and 0 bases, the V and J ends lie 7 bases apart. The CDR3, cysteine through phenylalanine, is 14 amino acids long. Just CDR3 DNA is preserved here, 42 bases in frame from base 1. Enrolling through a virtual design, the prospective study's participants ranged in age from roughly 18 to 89 years and lived across around 25 United States geographic areas. Cohort assignment in the prospective study relied on participant-reported clinical history from a screening survey and a study questionnaire. Exposed participants had been in contact, within 2 weeks of entering the study, with a person who had a PCR-confirmed or clinician-diagnosed case of COVID-19. In the prospective study, whole blood, serum and a nasopharyngeal or oropharyngeal swab were collected from each participant by mobile phlebotomists. Participants in the prospective study had the option to provide additional blood draws and questionnaires over a roughly 2-month period. Before DNA extraction, prospective study blood samples were shipped either frozen or at room temperature.

Sequences were obtained from PBMCs or T cells enriched from blood (not recorded which). Here the chain combines TRBV13 and TRBJ1-3, with the D gene uncertain. The receptor comes from a woman under 40 who had been exposed to COVID-19. The CDR3 in this case is CASSSQISGNTIYF. The nucleotides read TGTGCCAGCAGCTCACAGATCTCTGGAAACACCATATATTTT.